This TCR beta chain was recovered during a study of regulatory T cells in long-lasting Graves disease. General study results and limits: Under persistent disease, TRBV28, TRBJ1-2 and TRBJ2-5 were used preferentially.

As to time point: newly diagnosed GD, antithyroid drugs for less than 3 months. The TCR library used RNA extracted from PBMCs. Germline-derived CDR1 and CDR2 are SGHRS and YFSETQ. There are 15 residues in the CDR3. V gave up 0 bases and J gave up 0 bases, with 10 bases separating them. Arm-PCR with iRepertoire HTBI primers amplified the CDR3 regions for these TCR beta libraries. TCRdb fed the multiplex PCR reads into MiXCR, producing one record per CDR3 protein. This sample has 620,000 or so distinct CDR3 sequences, with less than 20% found just once. This clonotype was observed at least ten times. Antigen specificity is unknown. The same sample was also used in a study of T cells in Graves' hyperthyroidism and ophthalmopathy. As that study records: Hyperthyroidism, newly diagnosed and lasting under 2 months, affected patients aged 18 to 65. HTBI primers were the set used in a first-round RT-PCR of the TCR CDR3.

The sequence derives from a woman aged 25 to 39 with Graves disease. Material: peripheral blood mononuclear cells (PBMCs), obtained at new diagnosis, from a patient treated with antithyroid drugs. The chain uses TRBV5-1 and TRBJ2-7; D is unclear. The CDR3, as DNA: TGCGCCAGCAGCTTGGAAATACGAAGCTCCTACGAGCAGTACTTC. Translated, it gives CASSLEIRSSYEQYF.